A selection of T cell receptor beta chains follows, all from one sample in a study of cytomegalovirus exposure and HLA in healthy donors. Sequencing was performed with immunoSEQ multiplex PCR; in TCRdb, only in-frame clones are kept and a portion is missing. Of 100,000 to 150,000 clones listed, roughly 87% are singletons. Input material: PBMCs. All receptors come from a young woman in good health and CMV-seronegative. CDR3s include the opening cysteine and the closing phenylalanine or tryptophan. A D gene is named only where the DNA matches it firmly. Clone size is not always given. Where it is, it says once, few, many or a class for expanded clones.

NA	TRBJ1-1	TRBV6-5	NA	CASTLLGNTEAFF	TGTGCCAGCACCTTATTGGGCAACACTGAAGCTTTCTTT
NA	TRBJ1-5	TRBV27	NA	CASGRQLGHQPQHF	TGTGCCAGCGGTAGACAGCTCGGCCATCAGCCCCAGCATTTT
TRBD2	TRBJ2-2	TRBV7-8	NA	CASSFERGVAGELFF	TGTGCCAGCAGCTTCGAGCGGGGGGTTGCCGGGGAGCTGTTTTTT
TRBD2	TRBJ2-2	TRBV19	NA	CASSEGLAGGTNTGELFF	TGTGCCAGTAGTGAGGGACTAGCGGGGGGCACGAACACCGGGGAGCTGTTTTTT
NA	TRBJ1-4	TRBV21-1	NA	CASSPPLTGLVEKLFF	TGTGCCAGCAGCCCACCGCTCACAGGCTTGGTTGAAAAACTGTTTTTT
NA	TRBJ2-1	TRBV9	NA	CASSGIPASSDGEQFF	TGTGCCAGCAGCGGAATTCCTGCTAGTAGCGACGGTGAGCAGTTCTTC
NA	TRBJ1-2	TRBV4-2	NA	CASSQDPGGRGNYGYTF	TGTGCCAGCAGCCAAGATCCCGGGGGGAGGGGTAACTATGGCTACACCTTC
NA	TRBJ2-1	TRBV5-4	NA	CASRPDSYNEQFF	TGTGCCAGCAGACCGGACAGCTACAATGAGCAGTTCTTC
TRBD1	TRBJ1-2	TRBV7-2	NA	CASSLESQGANYGYTF	TGTGCCAGCAGCTTAGAGTCCCAGGGGGCTAACTATGGCTACACCTTC
TRBD2	TRBJ2-5	TRBV7-2	NA	CASSKRLAGRETQYF	TGTGCCAGCAGCAAACGACTAGCGGGGAGGGAGACCCAGTACTTC
NA	TRBJ2-2	TRBV12-5	NA	CASGLRSGTGELFF	TGTGCTAGTGGTTTGAGGAGCGGCACCGGGGAGCTGTTTTTT
TRBD1	TRBJ2-7	TRBV6-6	NA	CASGTGPYEQYF	TGTGCCAGCGGGACAGGGCCCTACGAGCAGTACTTC
NA	TRBJ2-6	TRBV29-1	NA	CSVEDHSGANVLTF	TGCAGCGTTGAAGATCACTCTGGGGCCAACGTCCTGACTTTC
TRBD2	TRBJ2-1	TRBV2	NA	CASTRGGYNEQFF	TGTGCCAGCACTCGCGGGGGGTACAATGAGCAGTTCTTC
NA	TRBJ1-6	TRBV7-9	NA	CATPTDIQGQTLNSPLHF	TGTGCCACCCCTACGGACATCCAGGGACAAACGCTGAATTCACCCCTCCACTTT
NA	TRBJ1-5	TRBV19	NA	CASSPTEHSNQPQHF	TGTGCCAGTAGTCCGACAGAGCATAGCAATCAGCCCCAGCATTTT
NA	TRBJ1-5	TRBV23-1	NA	CASSQSGGYSNQPQHF	TGCGCCAGCAGTCAATCGGGGGGTTATAGCAATCAGCCCCAGCATTTT
TRBD2	TRBJ2-5	TRBV27	NA	CASSSTSGGRWETQYF	TGTGCCAGCAGTTCGACCTCGGGGGGGCGGTGGGAGACCCAGTACTTC
NA	TRBJ2-1	TRBV7-3	NA	CASSPYREIWGEQFF	TGTGCCAGCAGCCCCTACAGGGAAATCTGGGGCGAGCAGTTCTTC
TRBD1	TRBJ2-1	TRBV6-5	NA	CASKGTGYNEQFF	TGTGCCAGCAAGGGGACAGGGTACAATGAGCAGTTCTTC
NA	TRBJ2-3	TRBV10-1	NA	CASSESPSEDTQYF	TGCGCCAGCAGTGAGTCGCCTAGCGAAGATACGCAGTATTTT
NA	TRBJ1-4	TRBV7-9	once	CASSPPPRTCCEKLFF	TGTGCCAGCAGCCCCCCACCGCGGACATGTTGTGAAAAACTGTTTTTT
NA	TRBJ2-5	TRBV5-1	NA	CASSLNRVGETQYF	TGCGCCAGCAGCTTGAACAGGGTCGGAGAGACCCAGTACTTC
NA	TRBJ2-4	TRBV5-1	NA	CASSARTDGNIQYF	TGCGCCAGCAGCGCCCGGACAGACGGGAACATTCAGTACTTC
TRBD1	TRBJ1-6	TRBV5-5	NA	CASSLGQGDNSPLHF	TGTGCCAGCAGCTTGGGACAGGGAGATAATTCACCCCTCCACTTT
TRBD1	TRBJ2-1	TRBV11-3	NA	CASSLMGQGGTYNEQFF	TGTGCCAGCAGCTTAATGGGACAGGGAGGAACCTACAATGAGCAGTTCTTC
NA	TRBJ2-1	TRBV5-1	NA	CASSLVGQWNNEQFF	TGCGCCAGCAGCTTGGTTGGACAGTGGAACAATGAGCAGTTCTTC
NA	TRBJ2-1	TRBV7-9	NA	CASSPGWGVHEQFF	TGTGCCAGCAGCCCAGGATGGGGCGTTCATGAGCAGTTCTTC
NA	TRBJ1-6	TRBV7-2	NA	CASSLLGRAVGSPLHF	TGTGCCAGCAGCTTACTAGGCAGGGCAGTAGGGTCACCCCTCCACTTT
NA	TRBJ2-7	TRBV5-1	NA	CASSPSGGSEQYF	TGCGCCAGCAGCCCAAGTGGGGGGAGCGAGCAGTACTTC
NA	TRBJ1-4	TRBV5-6	NA	CASSSYSANEKLFF	TGTGCCAGCAGCTCGTATAGTGCTAATGAAAAACTGTTTTTT
TRBD2	TRBJ2-3	TRBV7-2	NA	CASSTGGGDTQYF	TGTGCCAGCAGTACGGGGGGGGGAGATACGCAGTATTTT
TRBD2	TRBJ2-5	TRBV7-8	NA	CASSFGYGGAQETQYF	TGTGCCAGCAGCTTCGGGTACGGGGGGGCGCAGGAGACCCAGTACTTC
TRBD1	TRBJ2-7	TRBV19	NA	CASSPGQGATYEQYF	TGTGCCAGTAGTCCAGGGCAGGGGGCTACCTACGAGCAGTACTTC
NA	TRBJ2-1	TRBV6-1	NA	CRCAGRLNEQFF	TGTCGCTGCGCGGGAAGACTCAATGAGCAGTTCTTC
TRBD1	TRBJ2-6	TRBV27	NA	CASSSTGGLYGANVLTF	TGTGCCAGCAGTTCCACAGGGGGCTTATACGGGGCCAACGTCCTGACTTTC
NA	TRBJ1-5	TRBV6-5	few	CASSSAQVNQPQHF	TGTGCCAGCAGTAGTGCACAGGTGAATCAGCCCCAGCATTTT
NA	TRBJ2-7	TRBV7-6	NA	CASSLDSSYEQYF	TGTGCCAGCAGCTTGGACAGCTCCTACGAGCAGTACTTC
TRBD1	TRBJ2-7	TRBV5-1	once	CASSSETGQGRYEQYF	TGCGCCAGCAGCTCGGAAACGGGACAGGGGAGGTACGAGCAGTACTTC
NA	TRBJ2-7	TRBV5-6	few	CASSLVAVYEQYF	TGTGCCAGCAGCTTGGTGGCGGTCTACGAGCAGTACTTC
NA	TRBJ1-1	TRBV13	NA	CASSFRGPAGEAFF	TGTGCCAGCAGCTTCAGGGGCCCAGCCGGTGAAGCTTTCTTT
NA	TRBJ1-2	TRBV19	many	CASRSQSVNPYYGYTF	TGTGCCAGTAGATCACAAAGCGTGAACCCGTACTATGGCTACACCTTC
NA	TRBJ2-7	TRBV29-1	NA	CSVKRGSGFYEQYF	TGCAGCGTGAAGAGGGGGTCTGGGTTCTACGAGCAGTACTTC
TRBD1	TRBJ1-1	TRBV4-1	NA	CASSLRFQGAKTEAFF	TGCGCCAGCAGCTTGAGGTTCCAGGGGGCGAAAACTGAAGCTTTCTTT
TRBD1	TRBJ1-6	TRBV4-1	NA	CASSQVQGVQSPLHF	TGCGCCAGCAGCCAAGTCCAGGGGGTTCAGTCACCCCTCCACTTT
NA	TRBJ2-7	TRBV6-1	NA	CASSEVYWNRVVEQYF	TGTGCCAGCAGTGAAGTTTATTGGAACAGGGTGGTCGAGCAGTACTTC